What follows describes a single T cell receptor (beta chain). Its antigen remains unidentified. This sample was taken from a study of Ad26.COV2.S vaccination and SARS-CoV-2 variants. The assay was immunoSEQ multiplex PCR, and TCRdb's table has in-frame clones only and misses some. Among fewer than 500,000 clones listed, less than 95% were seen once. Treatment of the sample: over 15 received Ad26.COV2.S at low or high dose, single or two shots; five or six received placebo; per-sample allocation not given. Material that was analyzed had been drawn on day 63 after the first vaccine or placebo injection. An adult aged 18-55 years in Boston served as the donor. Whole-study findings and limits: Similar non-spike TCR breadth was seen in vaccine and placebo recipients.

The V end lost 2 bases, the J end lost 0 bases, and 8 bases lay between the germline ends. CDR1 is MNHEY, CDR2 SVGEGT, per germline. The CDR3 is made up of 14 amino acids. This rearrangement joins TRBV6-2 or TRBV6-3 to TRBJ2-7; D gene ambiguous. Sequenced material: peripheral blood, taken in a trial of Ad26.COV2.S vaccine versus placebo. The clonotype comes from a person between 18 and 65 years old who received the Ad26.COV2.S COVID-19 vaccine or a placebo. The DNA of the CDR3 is TGTGCCAGCAGTTACAGGGATATCTCCTACGAGCAGTACTTC. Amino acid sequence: CASSYRDISYEQYF.